These 20 T cell receptor beta chains came from one sample sequenced in a study of neurological immune-mediated disorders. From the 5' RACE reads, TCRdb called clonotypes with MiXCR, one entry per CDR3 protein. Found here are roughly 24,000 distinct CDR3 sequences, 10% to 15% of them singletons; the top ten hold under 15%. The sample comprised PBMCs. These TCRs come from a woman aged 60 to 75 with HTLV-1-associated myelopathy (HAM/TSP).

This clonotype was detected ten times or more. The genes are TRBV7-8 and TRBJ2-7; possibly TRBD1 or TRBD2 for D (5 bases each). CDR1 and CDR2 from the germline V gene are SGHVS and FQNEAQ. V was shortened by 3 bases and J by 4 bases, with 16 bases between the two germline ends. The CDR3 has 15 amino acids. The CDR3 sequence: CASSFNPGSGYEQYF. The CDR3 region has the DNA TGTGCCAGCAGCTTCAACCCAGGGAGTGGTTACGAGCAGTACTTC. Full variable domain (missing parts from reference TRBV7-8 and TRBJ2-7): GAGVSQSPRYKVAKRGQDVALRCDPISGHVSLFWYQQALGQGPEFLTYFQNEAQLDKSGLPSDRFFAERPEGSVSTLKIQRTQQEDSAVYLCASSFNPGSGYEQYFGPGTRLTVT.

The gene calls are TRBV29-1 and TRBJ2-5; 7 nucleotides match TRBD1. CDR1 is SQVTM and CDR2 is ANQGSEA in the germline V gene. Germline trimming cut 6 bases from V and 4 bases from J; bases unmatched to any gene: 8. The CDR3 extends over 13 amino acids. The chain's CDR3 is CSVRQGSRETQYF. CDR3 sequence (DNA): TGCAGCGTCCGACAGGGTTCAAGAGAGACCCAGTACTTC.

This clonotype was observed many times. The J gene is TRBJ2-3, the V gene TRBV25-1, with D perhaps TRBD1 (5 bases). CDR1 and CDR2 (germline): MGHDK, SYGVNS. The ends were cut back, 10 bases at V and 7 bases at J, with 18 bases in the middle. CDR3 length equals 13 residues. The CDR3 is CATQGSSAHTQYF. The CDR3 DNA follows: TGTGCCACTCAGGGCTCCTCGGCACATACGCAGTATTTT.

The chain joins TRBV20-1 to TRBJ1-1, with 7 bases aligning to TRBD1. Germline CDR1 is DFQATT and CDR2 is SNEGSKA (reference sequence). J was trimmed by 1 base and V by 7 bases; bases with no gene match: 9. This CDR3 has 14 amino acids. CDR3 sequence (DNA): TGCAGTGTCGACAGGGACATGGGGAACACTGAAGCTTTCTTT. This sequence encodes CSVDRDMGNTEAFF.

This clonotype has ten or more counts. The V gene is TRBV7-2, the J gene TRBJ2-7, with 9 bases aligning to TRBD1. V dropped 5 bases and J dropped 0; count of bases not matched to a gene: 5. The CDR3 contains 15 residues. In germline, CDR1 is SGHTA, CDR2 FQGNSA. Here the CDR3 reads CASSRTGGDSYEQYF. Here the CDR3 DNA reads TGTGCCAGCAGCCGAACAGGGGGCGACTCCTACGAGCAGTACTTC.

This clonotype was recorded a few times. The rearrangement links TRBV15 to TRBJ1-1; D gene ambiguous. This CDR3 region has 13 residues. Per the germline V gene, CDR1 is LNHNV and CDR2 is YYDKDF (reference sequence). V lost 4 bases to trimming and J lost 1 base, with 7 bases between them. CDR3 coding DNA: TGTGCCACCAGCATGTGGACGAACACTGAAGCTTTCTTT. Its protein product is CATSMWTNTEAFF.

In its sample, this clonotype is medium-sized (0.01 to 0.1%). The rearrangement links TRBV9 to TRBJ2-3; 10 positions match TRBD2. The ends lost 2 bases at V and 4 bases at J; junction bases unmatched: 4. Germline CDR1 reads SGDLS; CDR2 reads YYNGEE. The CDR3 runs 15 residues. The CDR3 DNA sequence: TGTGCCAGCAGCGTTGCTAGCGGGAGATCAGATACGCAGTATTTT. It encodes CASSVASGRSDTQYF. Drawing the rest from reference TRBV9 and TRBJ2-3, the complete variable domain is DSGVTQTPKHLITATGQRVTLRCSPRSGDLSVYWYQQSLDQGLQFLIQYYNGEERAKGNILERFSAQQFPDLHSELNLSSLELGDSALYFCASSVASGRSDTQYFGPGTRLTVL.

Many counts were recorded for this clonotype. The V call is TRBV25-1, the J call TRBJ1-4, with a possible D match to TRBD1 (5 bases). The CDR3 consists of 15 residues. V gave up 3 bases and J gave up 8 bases, with 16 bases separating them. Germline-derived CDR1 and CDR2 are MGHDK and SYGVNS. CDR3 region: CASSDRLQKGEKLFF. The CDR3 bases are TGTGCCAGCAGTGATAGACTTCAAAAGGGGGAAAAACTGTTTTTT.

Judged by abundance, this clonotype is medium-sized (0.01 to 0.1%). This chain uses TRBV20-1 with TRBJ1-2; tentative D call: TRBD1 (5 bases). In germline, CDR1 is DFQATT, CDR2 SNEGSKA (reference sequence). Deletions cut 0 bases from V and 5 bases from J, with 10 bases between. This CDR3 is built from 13 residues. The CDR3 DNA is TGCAGTGCTAGAGATGGGGGTGAATATGGCTACACCTTC. It yields the protein CSARDGGEYGYTF.

This clonotype was found many times. The CDR3 DNA reads as TGCAGTGCTAGCCCTAGCGGGGGGGTTGCTACTCCCTACGAGCAGTACTTC. Protein product: CSASPSGGVATPYEQYF. The chain carries TRBV20-1 and TRBJ2-7; 12 bases agree with TRBD2. Germline V gene sequence: CDR1 DFQATT, CDR2 SNEGSKA (reference sequence). This CDR3 has 17 amino acids. V was pared by 3 bases and J by 2 bases, with 11 bases of the junction left unmatched.

This clonotype appeared many times. The rearrangement joins TRBV29-1 to TRBJ2-1; D perhaps matches TRBD2 (6 bases). The germline V gene encodes CDR1 SQVTM and CDR2 ANQGSEA. V was trimmed by 8 bases and J by 6 bases, leaving 17 bases between them. CDR3 length: 13 residues. The CDR3 coding sequence is TGCAGCTGGTCTACCGGAGGGTCCAATGAGCAGTTCTTC. Translating it yields CSWSTGGSNEQFF.

This clonotype was counted many times. The gene calls are TRBV20-1 and TRBJ1-1; D gene ambiguous. The CDR3 is 12 amino acids. V lost 3 bases and J lost 1, with 6 bases in between. Germline CDR1 and CDR2: DFQATT and SNEGSKA (reference sequence). CDR3 sequence: CSASSGNTEAFF. CDR3 DNA sequence: TGCAGTGCTAGCTCAGGGAACACTGAAGCTTTCTTT.

This clonotype has ten or more counts. The chain links TRBV2 to TRBJ2-5; maybe TRBD2 (5 bases). Germline CDR1 SNHLY, CDR2 FYNNEI. The CDR3 covers 14 residues. The ends were cut back, 6 bases at V and 1 base at J, with 12 bases in the middle. CDR3 DNA: TGTGCCAGCAGGTTAGCGCCTCGCCAAGAGACCCAGTACTTC. Amino acid sequence: CASRLAPRQETQYF.

This clonotype was picked up many times. The genes are TRBV10-3 and TRBJ2-1, with D tentatively TRBD2 (5 bases). The length of the CDR3 is 15 residues. The V end lost 6 bases, the J end lost 4 bases, and 16 bases lay between the germline ends. Per germline, CDR1 ENHRY and CDR2 SYGVKD. CDR3 DNA sequence: TGTGCCATCAGGGGCAGCGGTTCCCAGTACAATGAGCAGTTCTTC. Translation: CAIRGSGSQYNEQFF.

In this sample, this clonotype turned up a few times. The V gene is TRBV7-2, the J gene TRBJ2-7, with TRBD2 identical over 9 bases. There are 15 residues in the CDR3. Germline-derived CDR1 and CDR2 are SGHTA and FQGNSA. The ends lost 5 bases at V and 1 base at J; junction bases unmatched: 6. CDR3 loop: CASSPRAGGSYEQYF. In nucleotides, the CDR3 is TGTGCCAGCAGCCCCCGAGCGGGGGGATCCTACGAGCAGTACTTC. Based on the CDR3 plus reference TRBV7-2 and TRBJ2-7, the full variable domain is GAGVSQSPSNKVTEKGKDVELRCDPISGHTALYWYRQSLGQGLEFLIYFQGNSAPDKSGLPSDRFSAERTGGSVSTLTIQRTQQEDSAVYLCASSPRAGGSYEQYFGPGTRLTVT.

The sample holds many counts of this clonotype. This rearrangement joins TRBV5-1 to TRBJ1-1; 9 bases map to TRBD1. The CDR3 sequence is 15 residues long. Germline-derived CDR1 and CDR2 are SGHRS and YFSETQ. Trimming took 2 bases from V and 5 from J; bases not matched to a gene: 7. The CDR3 loop reads CASSFTTGGKTEAFF. CDR3 bases: TGCGCCAGCAGCTTCACGACAGGGGGGAAGACTGAAGCTTTCTTT.

This clonotype has ten or more counts. The rearrangement joins TRBV27 to TRBJ2-2; D not resolved. Germline loops: CDR1 MNHEY, CDR2 SMNVEV (reference sequence). CDR3 length: 16 residues. Trimming pared 2 bases from V and 1 base from J, leaving 11 bases between. The CDR3 sequence: CASSLAGGRNTGELFF. The CDR3, as DNA: TGTGCCAGCAGTTTAGCTGGCGGAAGGAACACCGGGGAGCTGTTTTTT.

In this sample, this clonotype turned up many times. A much larger clone sits a single nucleotide away, making a read error possible. The chain links TRBV12-5 to TRBJ2-7; D is ambiguous. The CDR3 runs 11 residues. CDR1 and CDR2 from the germline V gene are LGHNT and FRNRAP. CDR3 in amino acids: CVSGLGHEQYF. In DNA form, the CDR3 reads TGTGTTAGTGGTCTGGGCCACGAGCAGTACTTC. Full variable domain (outside the CDR3, taken from reference TRBV12-5 and TRBJ2-7): DARVTQTPRHKVTEMGQEVTMRCQPILGHNTVFWYRQTMMQGLELLAYFRNRAPLDDSGMPKDRFSAEMPDATLATLKIQPSEPRDSAVYFCVSGLGHEQYFGPGTRLTVT.

This clonotype was found many times. The chain couples TRBV7-2 to TRBJ1-2, with D possibly being TRBD1 (5 bases). CDR1 and CDR2 (germline): SGHTA, FQGNSA. Trimming shortened V by 5 bases and J by 7 bases, and 11 bases separated the two germline ends. This CDR3 is built from 12 residues. The CDR3 DNA follows: TGTGCCAGCAGCCCCCAGGGAGGTGGCTACACCTTC. This gives the protein CASSPQGGGYTF.

This clonotype was recorded at least ten times. This chain joins TRBV20-1 and TRBJ2-1, with a weak D call TRBD2 (6 bases). Between the trimmed V and J ends, which lost 0 bases and 1 base, there was a span of 16 bases. The CDR3 has 17 amino acids. Germline-derived CDR1 and CDR2 are DFQATT and SNEGSKA (reference sequence). This CDR3 reads CSARDIPLGGSYNEQFF. The CDR3 bases are TGCAGTGCTAGAGATATCCCCTTGGGGGGTTCCTACAATGAGCAGTTCTTC.